A single sample is the source of the 28 T cell receptor beta chains below, sequenced in a study of T cells and Merkel cell carcinoma outcomes. Sequencing used immunoSEQ multiplex PCR; TCRdb keeps in-frame clones, though not all of them. This table holds about 15,000 clones, about 90% found once. The sequenced material came from tumor tissue from Merkel cell carcinoma. These receptors originate from a human donor with Merkel cell carcinoma.

This chain uses TRBV27 with TRBJ1-2; D possibly corresponds to TRBD1 (6 bases). The V gene's germline CDR1 is MNHEY and CDR2 SMNVEV (reference sequence). The CDR3 covers 15 residues. Trimming pared 6 bases from V and 2 bases from J, leaving 16 bases between. The CDR3 DNA sequence: TGTGCCAGCAGAGCACAGGTAGGGGGAAACTATGGCTACACCTTC. Translation: CASRAQVGGNYGYTF.

The chain couples TRBV28 to TRBJ2-5; D is possibly TRBD1 (5 bases). V lost 7 bases to trimming and J lost 2 bases, with 23 bases between them. The CDR3 has 17 residues. CDR1 MDHEN and CDR2 SYDVKM come from the germline V gene. The CDR3, as DNA: TGTGCCAGCACCTTAGGGGCCATAACCGAGGAGCAAGAGACCCAGTACTTC. Translated: CASTLGAITEEQETQYF.

This clone was seen a single time. The chain carries TRBV5-1 and TRBJ2-3; the match to TRBD1 covers 10 bases. Germline V lookup: CDR1 SGHRS, CDR2 YFSETQ. This CDR3 has 15 amino acids. V lost 2 bases, J lost 3 bases, and 3 bases stayed unmatched. The CDR3 DNA follows: TGCGCCAGCAGCTTCGGACAGGGGGGGACAGATACGCAGTATTTT. Its translation: CASSFGQGGTDTQYF.

The chain carries TRBV5-7 and TRBJ2-1; D call uncertain. TRBV5-7 has ORF status, its function being uncertain. Trimming took 2 bases from V and 5 from J, leaving 14 bases between them. The CDR3 covers 15 residues. CDR3 amino acids: CASSFKGSINNEQFF. CDR3 DNA sequence: TGTGCCAGCAGCTTTAAAGGGTCAATCAACAATGAGCAGTTCTTC.

In DNA form, the CDR3 reads TGTGCCAGCAGCGGGAGGGCGACCAATTCACCCCTCCACTTT. It yields the protein CASSGRATNSPLHF. The chain employs TRBV9 and TRBJ1-6; no firm D call. Trimming shortened V by 3 bases and J by 7 bases, and 11 bases separated the two germline ends. This CDR3 has 14 amino acids. Per germline, CDR1 SGDLS and CDR2 YYNGEE.

The rearrangement uses TRBV7-9 and TRBJ2-1; TRBD2 matches at 11 bases. CDR1 is SEHNR and CDR2 is FQNEAQ in the germline V gene (reference sequence). V trimming: 4 bases; J trimming: 6 bases; junction bases outside the gene matches: 5. This CDR3 has 15 amino acids. The chain's CDR3 is CASSSGTSGVNEQFF. Written as DNA, the CDR3 is TGTGCCAGCAGCTCCGGGACTAGCGGAGTCAATGAGCAGTTCTTC.

This clone was observed a few times. This specimen includes other DNA sequences encoding the same CDR3. The chain uses TRBV18 and TRBJ1-5, with unresolved D. Trimming removed 5 bases at V and 2 bases at J, with 13 bases between. The germline gives CDR1 KGHSH, CDR2 LQKENI. The CDR3 length is 15 residues. The CDR3 region has the DNA TGTGCCAGCTCATCTCGCAACTACGGCAATCAGCCCCAGCATTTT. Residues: CASSSRNYGNQPQHF.

The chain employs TRBV19 and TRBJ1-2, with 8 bases matching TRBD1. The junction had 10 bases not matched to a gene; V was cut back by 4 bases and J by 6 bases. From germline, CDR1 is LNHDA and CDR2 SQIVND (reference sequence). The CDR3 contains 15 residues. CDR3 nucleotide sequence: TGTGCCAGTAGTAACCCCAGGGGGCTCGCTGATGGCTACACCTTC. As protein: CASSNPRGLADGYTF.

This rearrangement joins TRBV7-2 to TRBJ2-1, with D tentatively TRBD2 (7 bases). V lost 5 bases and J 7 bases, leaving 21 bases between the germline ends. This CDR3 is built from 16 residues. Germline lookup yields CDR1 SGHTA and CDR2 FQGNSA. CDR3 bases: TGTGCCAGCAGCCCCATTTGGGGGGGCCGAATTAATGAGCAGTTCTTC. It specifies CASSPIWGGRINEQFF.

The genes are TRBV5-5 and TRBJ1-2; no reliable D call. CDR1 is SGHKS and CDR2 is YYEKEE in the germline V gene (reference sequence). The CDR3 runs 15 residues. Between the trimmed V and J ends, which lost 4 bases and 4 bases, there was a span of 17 bases. The CDR3 reads CASSRQNSFLYGYTF. In DNA, the CDR3 is TGTGCCAGCAGCCGTCAGAATTCTTTTCTCTATGGCTACACCTTC.

The count of this clone is one. The genes are TRBV7-9 and TRBJ1-1; D gene uncertain. The CDR3 loop spans 13 amino acids. Germline V gene data show CDR1 as SEHNR and CDR2 as FQNEAQ (reference sequence). The ends were cut back, 5 bases at V and 1 base at J, with 8 bases in the middle. The CDR3 coding sequence is TGTGCCAGCAGCCTTCTCGGGAACACTGAAGCTTTCTTT. Translated, it gives CASSLLGNTEAFF.

Comment on this clone: At one boundary the junction diverges from the germline segment, which might be a read error. The V and J genes are TRBV28 and TRBJ2-3; tentatively, D is TRBD2 (5 bases). Germline values: CDR1 MDHEN, CDR2 SYDVKM. This CDR3 has 14 amino acids. DNA of the CDR3: TGTGCTAGCAGGTCTAGTGGGAGAGCAGATACGCAGTATTTT. Translated: CASRSSGRADTQYF.

This chain uses TRBV7-9 with TRBJ2-7, with 9 bases matching TRBD1. J gave up 7 bases and V 5 bases, and 9 bases lay outside the gene matches. This CDR3 is built from 14 residues. CDR1 is SEHNR, CDR2 FQNEAQ, per germline (reference sequence). In DNA form, the CDR3 reads TGTGCCAGCAGCGCCGGGACAGGGCATGTGGAGCAGTACTTC. It codes for CASSAGTGHVEQYF.

The rearrangement joins TRBV9 to TRBJ2-1, with 9 bases fitting TRBD2. This CDR3 is built from 16 residues. Germline V CDR1 and CDR2: SGDLS, YYNGEE. V dropped 4 bases and J dropped 2; count of bases not matched to a gene: 7. DNA for the CDR3: TGTGCCAGCAGCTATAGACTAGCGGTCCCCTACAATGAGCAGTTCTTC. It specifies CASSYRLAVPYNEQFF.

Remarks on this clone: The junction differs from germline at one of its ends, possibly a read error. The chain joins TRBV9 to TRBJ1-1; D might be TRBD1 (6 bases). CDR1 and CDR2 from the germline V gene are SGDLS and YYNGEE. The CDR3 totals 14 residues. This CDR3 is CASSMDSLGTETFF. The CDR3 DNA reads TGTGCCAGCAGCATGGACAGTTTAGGCACTGAAACTTTCTTT.

The V and J genes are TRBV5-4 and TRBJ1-3; TRBD1 matches at 7 bases. The CDR3 sequence is 15 residues long. In germline, CDR1 is SGHNT, CDR2 YYREEE (reference sequence). The V and J ends lost 4 bases and 3 bases, in that order; junction bases with no gene match: 7. CDR3 in amino acids: CASSPSRQGGNTIYF. DNA for the CDR3: TGTGCCAGCAGCCCCTCCCGACAGGGTGGAAACACCATATATTTT.

As concerns this clone: Within the sample, other DNA sequences also encode this same CDR3. V and J are TRBV5-6 and TRBJ2-7; possibly TRBD1 or TRBD2 for D (5 bases each). The CDR3 is 15 amino acids. Germline-derived CDR1 and CDR2 are SGHDT and YYEEEE. The CDR3 here is CASSLAEVSLGRLFV. The CDR3 coding sequence is TGTGCCAGCAGCTTGGCCGAGGTATCGTTGGGACGTCTTTTCGTC.

The chain links TRBV5-6 to TRBJ2-5; no definite D call. Trimming pared 2 bases from V and 10 bases from J, leaving 12 bases between. This CDR3 has 12 residues. Germline CDR1 reads SGHDT; CDR2 reads YYEEEE. CDR3 loop: CASSLNEVRQYF. The DNA for the CDR3 is TGTGCCAGCAGCTTAAATGAGGTGCGCCAGTACTTC.

V gene TRBV5-1 combines with J gene TRBJ2-3; D ambiguous. Germline CDR1 is SGHRS and CDR2 is YFSETQ. Trimming stripped 5 bases from V and 1 base from J, with 2 bases between. The CDR3 has 11 amino acids. The CDR3 here is CASRGTDTQYF. In DNA, the CDR3 is TGCGCCAGCAGGGGCACAGATACGCAGTATTTT.

The chain links TRBV29-1 to TRBJ1-1, with a possible D match to TRBD1 (5 bases). The CDR3 length is 13 residues. Per germline, CDR1 SQVTM and CDR2 ANQGSEA. V lost 3 bases and J 6 bases, leaving 14 bases between the germline ends. This CDR3 reads CSVDREGLAEAFF. CDR3 bases: TGCAGCGTTGACAGGGAGGGTTTAGCTGAAGCTTTCTTT.

The rearrangement links TRBV27 to TRBJ2-6; the D is unclear. Germline V gene sequence: CDR1 MNHEY, CDR2 SMNVEV (reference sequence). The CDR3 has 17 amino acids. Trimming took 0 bases from V and 0 from J, leaving 9 bases between them. CDR3 loop: CASSLSRLLSGANVLTF. The CDR3 bases are TGTGCCAGCAGTTTATCTAGACTCCTCTCTGGGGCCAACGTCCTGACTTTC. Full variable domain (rest looked up from reference TRBV27 and TRBJ2-6): EAQVTQNPRYLITVTGKKLTVTCSQNMNHEYMSWYRQDPGLGLRQIYYSMNVEVTDKGDVPEGYKVSRKEKRNFPLILESPSPNQTSLYFCASSLSRLLSGANVLTFGAGSRLTVL.

Comment on this clone: Other DNA sequences in this specimen translate into the identical CDR3. This rearrangement joins TRBV15 to TRBJ1-6; D call uncertain. Germline V gene sequence: CDR1 LNHNV, CDR2 YYDKDF (reference sequence). The length of the CDR3 is 12 residues. The V end lost 3 bases, the J end lost 7 bases, and 4 bases lay between the germline ends. The CDR3 here is CATSRENSPLHF. The DNA of the CDR3 is TGTGCCACCAGCAGGGAAAATTCACCCCTCCACTTT. The full variable domain, in which reference TRBV15 and TRBJ1-6 provide the parts outside the CDR3, is DAMVIQNPRYQVTQFGKPVTLSCSQTLNHNVMYWYQQKSSQAPKLLFHYYDKDFNNEADTPDNFQSRRPNTSFCFLDIRSPGLGDTAMYLCATSRENSPLHFGNGTRLTVT.

The rearrangement joins TRBV19 to TRBJ1-5, with D uncertain. Trimming removed 2 bases from V and 5 bases from J, with 4 bases in between. Germline CDR1 LNHDA, CDR2 SQIVND (reference sequence). The CDR3 has 12 amino acids. The CDR3 sequence is CASSITDQPQHF. The CDR3 DNA reads TGTGCCAGTAGTATAACAGATCAGCCCCAGCATTTT.

This clone has more than one count but fewer than ten. This chain connects TRBV6-1 to TRBJ2-3, with 12 bases that match TRBD2. Germline V CDR1 and CDR2: MNHNS, SASEGT. This CDR3 has 14 residues. The J segment lost 4 bases and the V segment lost 7 bases, leaving 3 bases of the junction unmatched. The CDR3 nucleotides read TGTGCCAGCATGACTAGCGGGGGATCAGATACGCAGTATTTT. Translation: CASMTSGGSDTQYF.

This chain links TRBV9 with TRBJ1-2; 9 bases agree with TRBD1. The germline CDR1 and CDR2 sequences are SGDLS and YYNGEE. The CDR3 contains 15 residues. V was clipped by 0 bases and J by 2 bases; unmatched bases: 2. The CDR3 region has the DNA TGTGCCAGCAGCGTAGGGGACAGGGCCAACTATGGCTACACCTTC. This gives the protein CASSVGDRANYGYTF. The whole variable domain, remainder taken from reference TRBV9 and TRBJ1-2, is DSGVTQTPKHLITATGQRVTLRCSPRSGDLSVYWYQQSLDQGLQFLIQYYNGEERAKGNILERFSAQQFPDLHSELNLSSLELGDSALYFCASSVGDRANYGYTFGSGTRLTVV.

This clone was found once. This chain joins TRBV2 and TRBJ2-3, with 13 bases that match TRBD2. The V segment lost 5 bases and the J segment 3 bases; nucleotides outside the gene matches: 2. Germline V lookup: CDR1 SNHLY, CDR2 FYNNEI. CDR3 length: 15 amino acids. The CDR3 DNA is TGTGCCAGCAGTTCGGGACTAGCGGGGACAGATACGCAGTATTTT. Protein product: CASSSGLAGTDTQYF. Complete variable domain (other parts from reference TRBV2 and TRBJ2-3): EPEVTQTPSHQVTQMGQEVILRCVPISNHLYFYWYRQILGQKVEFLVSFYNNEISEKSEIFDDQFSVERPDGSNFTLKIRSTKLEDSAMYFCASSSGLAGTDTQYFGPGTRLTVL.

A word on this clone: This CDR3 fails to terminate in the conserved phenylalanine or tryptophan, so it likely reflects a read error. This chain links TRBV5-1 with TRBJ1-3, with D perhaps TRBD1 (5 bases). V lost 3 bases and J 0 bases, leaving 10 bases between the germline ends. CDR1 is SGHRS, CDR2 YFSETQ, per germline. The CDR3 is made up of 15 amino acids. The CDR3 region has the DNA TGCGCCAGCAGCTATGGGGGACCCTCTGGAAACACCATATATGTT. Protein: CASSYGGPSGNTIYV.

The chain uses TRBV5-1 and TRBJ2-2; a possible D gene is TRBD1 (6 bases). In germline, CDR1 is SGHRS, CDR2 YFSETQ. Trimming stripped 4 bases from V and 4 bases from J, with 14 bases between. This CDR3 has 15 amino acids. The CDR3 region has the DNA TGCGCCAGCAGCCTCACGGACAGCGGCACCGGGGAGCTGTTTTTT. Encoded protein: CASSLTDSGTGELFF.